This is a list of T cell receptor beta chains from one sample in a study of cytomegalovirus exposure and HLA in healthy donors. Repertoires were generated with immunoSEQ multiplex PCR, while TCRdb's copy carries only in-frame clones and drops some. The sample has about 130,000 clones, about 80% seen once. Sequencing was done on a sample of PBMCs. Source of these receptors: a boy aged 2 to 10 in good health and CMV-seronegative. CDR3s include the opening cysteine and the closing phenylalanine or tryptophan. Size is omitted from some rows. Given values are once, few, many or a class for expanded clones.

>TRBV27|TRBJ1-2|.
CASSLLPRGQGYGYTF
>TRBV7-2|TRBJ2-5|.
CASSSIAGGRQTQYF
>TRBV30|TRBJ1-2|.
CAWSGDRGLSYTF
>TRBV6-6|TRBJ1-6|.
CASSVRGQLQIHLHF
>TRBV5-1|TRBJ2-7|.
CASSRMGADGPEQYF
>TRBV5-6|TRBJ1-5|.
CASSLGTGEHQPQHF
>TRBV4-3|TRBJ2-1|few
CASSQEEGQGGNEQFF
>TRBV30|TRBJ2-1|.
CAWSAGQPYNEQFF
>TRBV19|TRBJ1-3|.
CASSTAYRGNTGNTIYF
>TRBV5-5|TRBJ1-5|few
CASSRSGTGNNQPQHF
>TRBV13|TRBJ1-2|.
CASSSRVGRGYTF
>TRBV27|TRBJ1-5|.
CASSERGINQPQHF
>TRBV7-9|TRBJ1-2|medium-sized
CASSLAGQGSHGYTF
>TRBV6-4|TRBJ2-1|.
CASSDSSSYNEQFF
>TRBV29-1|TRBJ1-4|once
CSVTDRVNEKLFF
>TRBV12-5|TRBJ2-1|.
CASGLAGLIYNEQFF
>TRBV19|TRBJ2-6|.
CASSPQTGISSGANVLTF
>TRBV5-5|TRBJ2-3|.
CASSLQGEGRGDTQYF
>TRBV29-1|TRBJ1-2|.
CSVRTGLDGYTF
>TRBV7-3|TRBJ2-2|.
CASSPLRVAGLGNTGELFF
>TRBV9|TRBJ1-1|.
CASTQSVLGQNTEAFF
>TRBV27|TRBJ2-3|.
CASSSRVGDTQYF
>TRBV5-1|TRBJ2-2|.
CASSPGGANTGELFF
>TRBV7-2|TRBJ1-5|.
CASSLAQGGGNQPQHF
>TRBV11-2|TRBJ2-7|.
CASSFFYGEQYF
>TRBV5-4|TRBJ2-2|.
CASSRMNGRGTGELFF